One TCR beta chain is described in this entry. The sample is drawn from a study of blood T cell repertoires in COVID-19. In the study overall: There were acute and convalescent COVID-19 samples, and they came from the United States, Italy and Spain. T cells, B-cell-depleted T cells, or PBMCs supplied cDNA or gDNA.

This CDR3 spans 15 amino acids. Germline-derived CDR1 and CDR2 are SGHNT and YENEEA. V gave up 5 bases and J gave up 4 bases; unmatched junction bases: 6. In the authors' workflow: Quantification of nucleated cells was approximated via reference gene primer amplification. Profiled with immunoSEQ multiplex PCR; TCRdb holds only in-frame clones, not every one. Clonal size and the V and J genes are those of that table, whereas D and trimming came from the DNA. Here the sample spans 25,000 to 35,000 clones, 60% to 80% being singletons. The TCR sequence derives from a boy aged 2-9 years with active or convalescent COVID-19. The chain is built from TRBV11-3 and TRBJ2-1; TRBD2 matches at 9 bases. Sample: peripheral blood. DNA for the CDR3: TGTGCCAGCAGCCGAGCGGGAGGTTCGTACAATGAGCAGTTCTTC. It is translated as CASSRAGGSYNEQFF.